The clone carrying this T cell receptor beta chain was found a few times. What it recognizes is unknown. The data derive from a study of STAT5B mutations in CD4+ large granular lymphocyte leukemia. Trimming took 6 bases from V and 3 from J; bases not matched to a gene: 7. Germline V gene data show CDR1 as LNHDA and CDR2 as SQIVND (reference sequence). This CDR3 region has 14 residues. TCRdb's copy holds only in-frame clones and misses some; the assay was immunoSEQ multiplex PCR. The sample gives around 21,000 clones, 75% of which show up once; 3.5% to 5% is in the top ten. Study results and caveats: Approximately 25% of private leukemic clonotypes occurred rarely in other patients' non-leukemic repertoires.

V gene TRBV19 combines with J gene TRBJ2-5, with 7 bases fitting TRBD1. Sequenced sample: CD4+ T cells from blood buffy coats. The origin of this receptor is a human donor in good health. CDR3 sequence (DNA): TGTGCCAGTAGCTCACCGGGACAGAAAGAGACCCAGTACTTC. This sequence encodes CASSSPGQKETQYF.